The 19 T cell receptor beta chains reported below all come from one sample, sequenced in a study of cytomegalovirus exposure and HLA in healthy donors. PCR involved 60 Vbeta and 13 Jbeta primers. Assay used: immunoSEQ multiplex PCR; TCRdb lists only in-frame clones, some missing. Of 180,000 or so clones listed, less than 80% are singletons. The sample taken for sequencing was PBMCs. All receptors derive from a man aged 18 to 35 in good health and CMV-seronegative.

This chain connects TRBV14 to TRBJ1-2; 7 bases are a match to TRBD1. This CDR3 has 11 amino acids. After removal of 5 bases from V and 14 bases from J, the junction contained 8 bases not matched to a gene. The V gene's germline CDR1 is SGHDN and CDR2 FVKESK. CDR3 bases: TGTGCCAGCAGCAACAGGGGCCAGGGGACCTTC. Translating gives CASSNRGQGTF.

V is TRBV5-6 and J is TRBJ2-5, with 8 bases aligning to TRBD2. Trimming at V came to 3 bases and at J to 4 bases, leaving 2 bases not matched to a gene. Germline CDR1 reads SGHDT; CDR2 reads YYEEEE. CDR3 length equals 13 residues. CDR3: CASSSGLGETQYF. The CDR3 DNA reads TGTGCCAGCAGCTCGGGACTAGGAGAGACCCAGTACTTC.

Only one count was recorded for this clone. The chain is built from TRBV7-9 and TRBJ2-5, with D hard to call. CDR3 length: 13 amino acids. Trimming stripped 6 bases from V and 1 base from J, with 9 bases between. Per germline, CDR1 SEHNR and CDR2 FQNEAQ (reference sequence). The chain's CDR3 is CASREQSQETQYF. The DNA of the CDR3 is TGTGCCAGCAGAGAGCAATCCCAAGAGACCCAGTACTTC. The full variable domain, its missing parts supplied by reference TRBV7-9 and TRBJ2-5, is DTGVSQNPRHKITKRGQNVTFRCDPISEHNRLYWYRQTLGQGPEFLTYFQNEAQLEKSRLLSDRFSAERPKGSFSTLEIQRTEQGDSAMYLCASREQSQETQYFGPGTRLLVL.

V gene TRBV28 combines with J gene TRBJ2-3; 8 bases line up with TRBD1. The CDR3 has 14 residues. With V trimmed by 8 bases and J by 5 bases, 9 bases remained unmatched. Germline V gene sequence: CDR1 MDHEN, CDR2 SYDVKM. In nucleotides, the CDR3 is TGTGCCAGCGAGAGCAGGGGGCAAAAAGATACGCAGTATTTT. Its protein product is CASESRGQKDTQYF.

V and J are TRBV7-9 and TRBJ1-2; 8 bases agree with TRBD1. The V gene's germline CDR1 is SEHNR and CDR2 FQNEAQ (reference sequence). CDR3 size: 14 residues. J lost 2 bases, V lost 5 bases, and 4 bases had no gene match. In nucleotides, the CDR3 is TGTGCCAGCAGCGAGAGACAGGGGAACTATGGCTACACCTTC. Encoded protein: CASSERQGNYGYTF.

This clone was recorded a few times. The V call is TRBV19, the J call TRBJ2-3; TRBD2 matches at 13 bases. The germline CDR1 and CDR2 sequences are LNHDA and SQIVND (reference sequence). The CDR3 is 17 amino acids. V lost 5 bases, J lost 2 bases, and 7 bases stayed unmatched. Here the CDR3 DNA reads TGTGCCAGTAGTCCAGGACTAGCGGGGGCTCCCACAGATACGCAGTATTTT. Its protein product is CASSPGLAGAPTDTQYF.

This clone was found a few times. The chain couples TRBV5-1 to TRBJ2-3, with D uncertain. Germline CDR1 SGHRS, CDR2 YFSETQ. V lost 0 bases and J lost 6, with 14 bases in between. The CDR3 has 15 residues. In DNA, the CDR3 is TGCGCCAGCAGCTTGGTGGGTGGTACACAGGATACGCAGTATTTT. Its protein product is CASSLVGGTQDTQYF. Drawing the rest from reference TRBV5-1 and TRBJ2-3, the complete variable domain is KAGVTQTPRYLIKTRGQQVTLSCSPISGHRSVSWYQQTPGQGLQFLFEYFSETQRNKGNFPGRFSGRQFSNSRSEMNVSTLELGDSALYLCASSLVGGTQDTQYFGPGTRLTVL.

V and J are TRBV5-4 and TRBJ1-1; no clear D. V lost 0 bases and J 1 base, leaving 13 bases between the germline ends. This CDR3 region has 16 residues. Per germline, CDR1 SGHNT and CDR2 YYREEE (reference sequence). The CDR3 here is CASSLARYSKNTEAFF. CDR3 DNA sequence: TGTGCCAGCAGCTTGGCCCGGTACAGCAAGAACACTGAAGCTTTCTTT.

The CDR3 DNA reads TGTGCCAGCAGTGAAGGGGGAAACTATGGCTACACCTTC. Its protein is CASSEGGNYGYTF. This rearrangement joins TRBV6-5 to TRBJ1-2, with a possible D match to TRBD1 (6 bases). The ends were cut back, 5 bases at V and 2 bases at J, with 9 bases in the middle. Germline V gene sequence: CDR1 MNHEY, CDR2 SVGAGI. The CDR3 contains 13 residues.

The chain recombines TRBV7-9 with TRBJ1-1; 9 bases match TRBD1. In germline, CDR1 is SEHNR, CDR2 FQNEAQ (reference sequence). V shed 10 bases and J 8 bases; nucleotides not matched to a gene: 14. The CDR3 spans 14 residues. The CDR3: CATRTGTGYSEAFF. The CDR3, as DNA: TGTGCCACCCGGACCGGGACAGGGTATTCCGAAGCTTTCTTT.

The genes are TRBV4-1 and TRBJ2-7, with D possibly being TRBD2 (5 bases). This CDR3 contains 15 residues. CDR1 and CDR2 from the germline V gene are MGHRA and YSYEKL. V was shortened by 0 bases and J by 6 bases, with 15 bases between the two germline ends. CDR3 sequence: CASSQELGVRVEQYF. CDR3 bases: TGCGCCAGCAGCCAAGAACTCGGGGTCCGCGTCGAGCAGTACTTC.

The chain combines TRBV5-1 with TRBJ2-7, with 9 bases aligning to TRBD1. The CDR3 loop spans 15 amino acids. Trimming at V came to 0 bases and at J to 3 bases, leaving 4 bases not matched to a gene. Germline V gene data show CDR1 as SGHRS and CDR2 as YFSETQ. The CDR3, as DNA: TGCGCCAGCAGCTTGGCGACAGGGGGTATCTACGAGCAGTACTTC. As protein: CASSLATGGIYEQYF.

This rearrangement joins TRBV7-9 to TRBJ2-2; 10 bases are a match to TRBD1. Unmatched junction bases numbered 3, after V lost 3 bases and J lost 5 bases. The length of the CDR3 is 15 residues. Germline assignment: CDR1 SEHNR and CDR2 FQNEAQ (reference sequence). The CDR3 sequence: CASSLDRGWTGELFF. The DNA of the CDR3 is TGTGCCAGCAGCTTGGACAGGGGGTGGACCGGGGAGCTGTTTTTT.

V and J are TRBV5-4 and TRBJ2-7, with 9 bases that match TRBD1. Trimming at V came to 4 bases and at J to 2 bases, leaving 4 bases not matched to a gene. CDR3 length equals 14 residues. CDR1 is SGHNT and CDR2 is YYREEE in the germline V gene (reference sequence). CDR3 sequence (DNA): TGTGCCAGCAGCCCGGACAGGGGACCCTACGAGCAGTACTTC. This encodes CASSPDRGPYEQYF. The full variable domain, rest sourced from reference TRBV5-4 and TRBJ2-7, is ETGVTQSPTHLIKTRGQQVTLRCSSQSGHNTVSWYQQALGQGPQFIFQYYREEENGRGNFPPRFSGLQFPNYSSELNVNALELDDSALYLCASSPDRGPYEQYFGPGTRLTVT.

The V and J genes are TRBV30 and TRBJ2-7; 8 nucleotides line up with TRBD1. CDR1 is GTSNPN and CDR2 is SVGIG in the germline V gene (reference sequence). The CDR3 consists of 14 residues. Germline trimming cut 4 bases from V and 9 bases from J; bases unmatched to any gene: 14. The CDR3 protein is CAWIEGRGQLGQYF. CDR3 DNA sequence: TGTGCCTGGATTGAAGGCAGGGGGCAGTTGGGGCAGTACTTC.

The chain carries TRBV28 and TRBJ1-5; D remains unclear. The ends were cut back, 7 bases at V and 2 bases at J, with 12 bases in the middle. Per germline, CDR1 MDHEN and CDR2 SYDVKM. The CDR3 is 14 residues long. This CDR3 is CASITPSGNQPQHF. The CDR3 nucleotides read TGTGCCAGCATCACTCCCTCGGGCAATCAGCCCCAGCATTTT. The whole variable domain, remainder taken from reference TRBV28 and TRBJ1-5, is DVKVTQSSRYLVKRTGEKVFLECVQDMDHENMFWYRQDPGLGLRLIYFSYDVKMKEKGDIPEGYSVSREKKERFSLILESASTNQTSMYLCASITPSGNQPQHFGDGTRLSIL.

The chain's CDR3 is CASRVGGANTEAFF. CDR3 in DNA: TGTGCCAGCAGGGTAGGGGGCGCGAACACTGAAGCTTTCTTT. The rearrangement links TRBV4-2 to TRBJ1-1, with TRBD1 matching 7 bases. The CDR3 has 14 amino acids. Unmatched junction bases numbered 5, after V lost 6 bases and J lost 1 base. The germline CDR1 and CDR2 sequences are LGHNA and YNFKEQ.

As concerns this clone: An end of the junction differs from the germline gene, which may be a read error. The rearrangement joins TRBV7-7 to TRBJ1-3, with TRBD1 as a possible D gene (6 bases). The CDR3 contains 16 residues. In germline, CDR1 is SSHAT, CDR2 FNYEAQ (reference sequence). CDR3 sequence: CASSSGQRGAGNTIYF. In nucleotides, the CDR3 is TGTGCTAGCAGCTCCGGACAGAGAGGGGCTGGAAACACCATATATTTT.

The chain joins TRBV25-1 to TRBJ1-6, with unresolved D. This CDR3 is built from 14 residues. V lost 4 bases and J 7 bases, leaving 11 bases between the germline ends. Germline CDR1 is MGHDK and CDR2 is SYGVNS. The CDR3 DNA is TGTGCCAGCAGTGGACCAGGACTCAATTCACCCCTCCACTTT. Amino acids: CASSGPGLNSPLHF.